The sequence of this TCR beta chain was determined in a study of CD8+ T cells in alopecia areata. The V gene lost 6 bases and the J gene lost 0 bases, with 20 bases spanning the gap. Germline CDR1 reads MNHEY; CDR2 reads SMNVEV (reference sequence). The CDR3 totals 17 residues. The authors extracted RNA and reverse transcribed it into cDNA as the sequencing template. Repertoires were generated with immunoSEQ multiplex PCR, while TCRdb's copy carries only in-frame clones and drops some. The sample records over 100,000 clones, 49% being singletons. This sequence was found in a human donor with alopecia areata. This material consisted of CD8+ T cells sorted from blood, taken at week 0. The chain is built from TRBV27 and TRBJ1-1; no reliable D call. In DNA, the CDR3 is TGTGCCAGCAGCCCTTCGGTTCTTCAGGCCTTGAACACTGAAGCTTTCTTT. This encodes CASSPSVLQALNTEAFF.